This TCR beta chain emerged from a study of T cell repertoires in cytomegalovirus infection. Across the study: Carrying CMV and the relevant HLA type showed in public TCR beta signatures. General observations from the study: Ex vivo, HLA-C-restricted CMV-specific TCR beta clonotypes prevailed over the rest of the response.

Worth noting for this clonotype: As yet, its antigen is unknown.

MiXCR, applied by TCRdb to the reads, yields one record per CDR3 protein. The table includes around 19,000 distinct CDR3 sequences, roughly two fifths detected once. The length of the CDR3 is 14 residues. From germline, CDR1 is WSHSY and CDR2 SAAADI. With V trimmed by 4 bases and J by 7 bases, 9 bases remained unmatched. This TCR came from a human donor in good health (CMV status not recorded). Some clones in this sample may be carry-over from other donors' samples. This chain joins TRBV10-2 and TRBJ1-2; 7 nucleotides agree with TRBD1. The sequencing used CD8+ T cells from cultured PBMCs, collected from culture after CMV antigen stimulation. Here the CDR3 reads CASSATGAEAGYTF. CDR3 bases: TGCGCCAGCAGTGCCACAGGGGCCGAGGCTGGCTACACCTTC.